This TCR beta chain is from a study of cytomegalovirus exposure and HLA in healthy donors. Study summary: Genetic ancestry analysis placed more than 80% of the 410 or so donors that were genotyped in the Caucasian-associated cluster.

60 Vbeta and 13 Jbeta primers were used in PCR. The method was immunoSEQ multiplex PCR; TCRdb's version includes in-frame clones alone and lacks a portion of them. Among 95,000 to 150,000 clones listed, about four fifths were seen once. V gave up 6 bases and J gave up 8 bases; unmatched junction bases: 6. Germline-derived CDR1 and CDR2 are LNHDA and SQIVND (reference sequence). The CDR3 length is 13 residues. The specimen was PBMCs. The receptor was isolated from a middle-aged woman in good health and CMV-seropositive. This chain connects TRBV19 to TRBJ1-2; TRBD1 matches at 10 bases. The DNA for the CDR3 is TGTGCCAGTAGCCGGGGACAGGGGAGAGGCTACACCTTC. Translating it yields CASSRGQGRGYTF. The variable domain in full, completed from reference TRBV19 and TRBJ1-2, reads DGGITQSPKYLFRKEGQNVTLSCEQNLNHDAMYWYRQDPGQGLRLIYYSQIVNDFQKGDIAEGYSVSREKKESFPLTVTSAQKNPTAFYLCASSRGQGRGYTFGSGTRLTVV.